One TCR beta chain is described in this entry. The source of the sample is a study of T cell responses to AZD1222 COVID-19 vaccine. Produced via immunoSEQ multiplex PCR; TCRdb's table is partial and in-frame only. This table has approximately 180,000 clones, around 90% appearing once. The TCR sequence derives from an adult in good health. The sample in question was peripheral blood, obtained on day 0 of AZD1222 vaccination.

The CDR3 is CATSVEDRGNSPLHF. CDR3 bases: TGTGCCACCAGTGTAGAGGACAGGGGTAATTCACCCCTCCACTTT. The chain uses TRBV24-1 and TRBJ1-6, with 9 positions matching TRBD1. The CDR3 runs 15 residues. Germline CDR1 is KGHDR and CDR2 is SFDVKD. With 5 bases clipped from V and 6 bases from J, the junction kept 4 bases outside the gene matches.